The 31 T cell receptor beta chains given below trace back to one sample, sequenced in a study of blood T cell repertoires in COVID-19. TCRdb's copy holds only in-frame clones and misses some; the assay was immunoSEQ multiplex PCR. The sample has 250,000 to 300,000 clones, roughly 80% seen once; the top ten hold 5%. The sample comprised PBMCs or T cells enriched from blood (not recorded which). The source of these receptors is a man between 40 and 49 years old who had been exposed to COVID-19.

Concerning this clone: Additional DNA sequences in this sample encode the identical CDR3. CDR3 bases: TGTGCCAGCAGTTTCAGGGCGCGTGGCTACACCTTC. Its protein product is CASSFRARGYTF. The chain recombines TRBV12-3 or TRBV12-4 with TRBJ1-2, with D maybe TRBD1 (5 bases). The CDR3 totals 12 residues. Deletions cut 3 bases from V and 7 bases from J, with 9 bases between.

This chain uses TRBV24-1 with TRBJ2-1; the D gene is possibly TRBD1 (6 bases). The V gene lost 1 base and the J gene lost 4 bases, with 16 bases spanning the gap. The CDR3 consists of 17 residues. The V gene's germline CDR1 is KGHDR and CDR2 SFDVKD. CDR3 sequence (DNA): TGTGCCACCAGTGATTTAAAGGGGGTAAGACCTTACAATGAGCAGTTCTTC. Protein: CATSDLKGVRPYNEQFF.

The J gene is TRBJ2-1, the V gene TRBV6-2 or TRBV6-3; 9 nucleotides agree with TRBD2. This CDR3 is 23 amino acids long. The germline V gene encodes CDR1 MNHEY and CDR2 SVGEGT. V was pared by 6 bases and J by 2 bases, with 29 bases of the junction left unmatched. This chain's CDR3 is CASSQGWGILAGEFSRAYNEQFF. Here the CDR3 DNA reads TGTGCCAGCAGCCAGGGGTGGGGGATTTTAGCGGGAGAATTTTCTAGGGCCTACAATGAGCAGTTCTTC.

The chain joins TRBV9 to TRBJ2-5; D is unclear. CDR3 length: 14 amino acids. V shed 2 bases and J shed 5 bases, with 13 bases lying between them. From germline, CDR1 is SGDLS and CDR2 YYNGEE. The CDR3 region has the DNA TGTGCCAGCAGCGTGCAAGCGATCTCGGAGACCCAGTACTTC. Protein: CASSVQAISETQYF.

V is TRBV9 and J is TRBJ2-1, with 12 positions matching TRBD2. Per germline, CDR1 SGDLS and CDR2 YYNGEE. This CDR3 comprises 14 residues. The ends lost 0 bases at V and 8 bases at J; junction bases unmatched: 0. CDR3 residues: CASSVGLAGDEQFF. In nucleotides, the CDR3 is TGTGCCAGCAGCGTAGGACTAGCGGGAGATGAGCAGTTCTTC.

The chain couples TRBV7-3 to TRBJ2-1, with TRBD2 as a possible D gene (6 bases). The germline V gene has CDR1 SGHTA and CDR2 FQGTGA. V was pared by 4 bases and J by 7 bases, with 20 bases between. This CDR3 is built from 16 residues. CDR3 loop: CASSSRLSGGENEQFF. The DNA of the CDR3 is TGTGCCAGCAGCTCCAGACTTAGCGGCGGGGAGAATGAGCAGTTCTTC.

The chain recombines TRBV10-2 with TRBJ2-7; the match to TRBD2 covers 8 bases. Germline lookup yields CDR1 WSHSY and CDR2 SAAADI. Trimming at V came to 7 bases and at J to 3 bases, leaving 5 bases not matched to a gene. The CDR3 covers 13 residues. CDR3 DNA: TGCGCCAGCATGACTAGCGTAAACTACGAGCAGTACTTC. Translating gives CASMTSVNYEQYF.

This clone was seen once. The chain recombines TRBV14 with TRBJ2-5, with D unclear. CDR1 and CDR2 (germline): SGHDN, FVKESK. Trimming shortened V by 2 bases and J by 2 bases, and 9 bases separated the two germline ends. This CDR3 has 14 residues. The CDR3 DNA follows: TGTGCCAGCAGCCAATTATTCCTTCAAGAGACCCAGTACTTC. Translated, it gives CASSQLFLQETQYF.

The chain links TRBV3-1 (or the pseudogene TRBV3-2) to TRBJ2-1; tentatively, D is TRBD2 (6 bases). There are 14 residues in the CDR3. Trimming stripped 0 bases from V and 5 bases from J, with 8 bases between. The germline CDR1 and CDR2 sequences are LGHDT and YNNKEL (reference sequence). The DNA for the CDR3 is TGTGCCAGCAGCCAAGACGGGGGTCACAATGAGCAGTTCTTC. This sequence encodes CASSQDGGHNEQFF.

The CDR3 DNA is TGTGCCAGCAGCTTGGGGACAGGAGGATCTGGGGCCAACGTCCTGACTTTC. As protein: CASSLGTGGSGANVLTF. The chain links TRBV5-4 to TRBJ2-6, with TRBD1 matching 7 bases. Germline loops: CDR1 SGHNT, CDR2 YYREEE (reference sequence). V shed 0 bases and J 1 base; nucleotides not matched to a gene: 4. This CDR3 region has 17 residues.

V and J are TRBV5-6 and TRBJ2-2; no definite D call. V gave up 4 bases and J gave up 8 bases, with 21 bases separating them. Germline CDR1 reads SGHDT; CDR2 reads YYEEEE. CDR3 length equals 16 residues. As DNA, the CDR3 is TGTGCCAGCAGCCAGCCCGGCAGACACCAGATAGGGGAGCTGTTTTTT. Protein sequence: CASSQPGRHQIGELFF.

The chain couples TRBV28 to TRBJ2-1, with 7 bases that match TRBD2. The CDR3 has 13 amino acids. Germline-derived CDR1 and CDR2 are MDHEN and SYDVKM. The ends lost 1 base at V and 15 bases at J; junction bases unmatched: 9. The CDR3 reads CASSLLGGRSPFF. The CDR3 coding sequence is TGTGCCAGCAGTTTATTAGGCGGGAGATCTCCGTTCTTC.

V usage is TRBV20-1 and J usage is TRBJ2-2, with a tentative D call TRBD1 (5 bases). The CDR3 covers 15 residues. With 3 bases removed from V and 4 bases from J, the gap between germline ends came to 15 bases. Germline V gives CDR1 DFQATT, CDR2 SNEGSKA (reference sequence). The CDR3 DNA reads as TGCAGTGCTAGTCCGCCAGGGTCCTCCACCGGGGAGCTGTTTTTT. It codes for CSASPPGSSTGELFF.

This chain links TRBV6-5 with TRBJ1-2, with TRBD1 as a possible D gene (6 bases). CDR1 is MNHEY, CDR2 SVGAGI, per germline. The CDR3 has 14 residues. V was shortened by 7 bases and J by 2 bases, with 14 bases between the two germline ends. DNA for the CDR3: TGTGCCAGCACCCAGGACCAGGGGAACTATGGCTACACCTTC. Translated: CASTQDQGNYGYTF.

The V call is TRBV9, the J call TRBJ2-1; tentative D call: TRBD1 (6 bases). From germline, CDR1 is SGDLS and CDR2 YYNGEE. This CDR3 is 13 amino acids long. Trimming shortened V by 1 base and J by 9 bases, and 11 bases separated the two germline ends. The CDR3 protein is CASSVTGLGEQFF. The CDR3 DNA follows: TGTGCCAGCAGCGTAACAGGGTTGGGTGAGCAGTTCTTC.

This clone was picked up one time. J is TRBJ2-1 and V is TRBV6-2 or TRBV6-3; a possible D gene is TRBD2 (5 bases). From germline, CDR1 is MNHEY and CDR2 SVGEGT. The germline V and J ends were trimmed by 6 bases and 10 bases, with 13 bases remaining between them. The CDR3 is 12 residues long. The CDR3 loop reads CASSSRGQEQFF. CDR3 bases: TGTGCCAGCAGCTCCCGCGGGCAAGAGCAGTTCTTC.

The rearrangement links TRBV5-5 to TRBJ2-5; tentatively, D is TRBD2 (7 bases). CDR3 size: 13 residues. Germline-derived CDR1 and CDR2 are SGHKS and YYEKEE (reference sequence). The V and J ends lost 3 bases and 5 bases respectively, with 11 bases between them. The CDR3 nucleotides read TGTGCCAGCAGCTCACAGGGAGGGGAGACCCAGTACTTC. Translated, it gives CASSSQGGETQYF.

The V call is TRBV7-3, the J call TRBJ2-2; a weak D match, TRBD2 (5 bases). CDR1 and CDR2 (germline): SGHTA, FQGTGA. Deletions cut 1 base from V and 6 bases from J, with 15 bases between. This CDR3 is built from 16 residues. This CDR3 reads CASSLKKRQLAGELFF. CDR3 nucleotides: TGTGCCAGCAGCTTAAAGAAGCGGCAGCTTGCCGGGGAGCTGTTTTTT.

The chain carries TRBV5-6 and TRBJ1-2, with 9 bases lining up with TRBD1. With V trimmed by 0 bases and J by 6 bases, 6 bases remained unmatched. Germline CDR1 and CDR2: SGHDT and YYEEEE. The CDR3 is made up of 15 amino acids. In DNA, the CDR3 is TGTGCCAGCAGCTTGGCCCCGGGACAGGGAGATGGCTACACCTTC. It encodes CASSLAPGQGDGYTF.

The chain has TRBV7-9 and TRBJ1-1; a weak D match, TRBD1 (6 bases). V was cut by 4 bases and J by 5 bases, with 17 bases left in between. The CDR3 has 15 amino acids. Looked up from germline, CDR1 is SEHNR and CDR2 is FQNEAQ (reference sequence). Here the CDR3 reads CASSSPVGGWTEAFF. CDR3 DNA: TGTGCCAGCAGCTCACCTGTAGGGGGTTGGACTGAAGCTTTCTTT.

Here the CDR3 reads CAWSVGTPNQPQHF. CDR3 bases: TGTGCCTGGAGTGTGGGGACACCTAATCAGCCCCAGCATTTT. V usage is TRBV30 and J usage is TRBJ1-5, with D possibly matching TRBD1 (6 bases). V was shortened by 0 bases and J by 4 bases, with 10 bases between the two germline ends. The CDR3 extends over 14 amino acids. CDR1 and CDR2 (germline): GTSNPN, SVGIG (reference sequence).

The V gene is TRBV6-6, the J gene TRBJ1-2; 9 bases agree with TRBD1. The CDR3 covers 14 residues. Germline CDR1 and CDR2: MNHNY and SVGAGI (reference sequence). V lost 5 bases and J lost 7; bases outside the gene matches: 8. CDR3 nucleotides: TGTGCCAGCAGTGGGACAGGGAATAAGGTTGGCTACACCTTC. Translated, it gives CASSGTGNKVGYTF.

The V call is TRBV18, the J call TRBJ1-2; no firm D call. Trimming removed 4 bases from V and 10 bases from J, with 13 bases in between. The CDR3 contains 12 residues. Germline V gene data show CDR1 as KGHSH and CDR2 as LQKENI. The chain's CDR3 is CASSQSREDYTF. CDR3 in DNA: TGTGCCAGCTCACAGTCGAGGGAGGACTACACCTTC.

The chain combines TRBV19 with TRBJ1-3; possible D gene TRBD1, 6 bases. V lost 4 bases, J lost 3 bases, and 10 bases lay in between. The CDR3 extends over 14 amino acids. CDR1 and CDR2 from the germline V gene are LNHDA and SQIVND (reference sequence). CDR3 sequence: CASSTQGDGNTIYF. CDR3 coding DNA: TGTGCCAGTAGTACACAGGGTGATGGAAACACCATATATTTT.

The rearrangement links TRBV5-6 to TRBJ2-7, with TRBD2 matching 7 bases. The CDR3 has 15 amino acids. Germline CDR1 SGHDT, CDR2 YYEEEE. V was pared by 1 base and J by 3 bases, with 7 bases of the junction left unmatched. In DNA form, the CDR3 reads TGTGCCAGCAGCTTGACCCGGGAGGACCTCTACGAGCAGTACTTC. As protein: CASSLTREDLYEQYF.

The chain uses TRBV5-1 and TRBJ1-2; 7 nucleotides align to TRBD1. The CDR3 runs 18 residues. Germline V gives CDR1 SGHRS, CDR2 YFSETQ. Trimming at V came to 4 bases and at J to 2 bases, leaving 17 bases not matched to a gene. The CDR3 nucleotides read TGCGCCAGCAGCCTAAGGAGTGGGACAGAACTACGAAACTATGGCTACACCTTC. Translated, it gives CASSLRSGTELRNYGYTF.

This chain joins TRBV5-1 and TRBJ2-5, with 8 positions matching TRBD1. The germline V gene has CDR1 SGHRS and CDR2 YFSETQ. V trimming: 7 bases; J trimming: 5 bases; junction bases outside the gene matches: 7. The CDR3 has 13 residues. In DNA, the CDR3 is TGCGCCAGCGCGTCAGGGGGCGCGGAGACCCAGTACTTC. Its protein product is CASASGGAETQYF.

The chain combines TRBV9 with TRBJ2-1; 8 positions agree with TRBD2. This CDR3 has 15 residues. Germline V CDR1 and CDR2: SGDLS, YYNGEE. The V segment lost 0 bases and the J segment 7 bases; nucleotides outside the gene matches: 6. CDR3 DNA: TGTGCCAGCAGCGTAGATGTAGCGGGACTTAATGAGCAGTTCTTC. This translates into CASSVDVAGLNEQFF.

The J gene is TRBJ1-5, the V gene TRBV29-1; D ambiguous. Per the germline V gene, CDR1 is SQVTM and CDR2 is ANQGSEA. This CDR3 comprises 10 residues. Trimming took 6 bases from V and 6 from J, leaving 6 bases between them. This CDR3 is CSVRSQPQHF. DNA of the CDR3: TGCAGCGTACGGAGTCAGCCCCAGCATTTT.

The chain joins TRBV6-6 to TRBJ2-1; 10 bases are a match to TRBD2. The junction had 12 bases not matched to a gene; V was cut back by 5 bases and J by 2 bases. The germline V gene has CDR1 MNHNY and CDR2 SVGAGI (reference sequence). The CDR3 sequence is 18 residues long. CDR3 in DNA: TGTGCCAGCAGTCGCCGGAGAATAGCGGGAGGTGCCTACAATGAGCAGTTCTTC. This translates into CASSRRRIAGGAYNEQFF.

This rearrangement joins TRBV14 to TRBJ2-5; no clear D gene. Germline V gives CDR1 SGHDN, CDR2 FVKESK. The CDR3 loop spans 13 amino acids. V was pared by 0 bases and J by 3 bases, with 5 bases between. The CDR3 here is CASSQDTEETQYF. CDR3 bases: TGTGCCAGCAGCCAAGACACGGAAGAGACCCAGTACTTC.